This TCR beta chain is drawn from a study of blood T cell repertoires in COVID-19. About the study: The samples span acute and convalescent COVID-19 from the United States, Italy and Spain. T cells, B-cell-depleted T cells, or PBMCs supplied cDNA or gDNA.

Per the original methods: Amplified reference gene primers provided the basis for estimating nucleated cell counts. Clones were read by immunoSEQ multiplex PCR, and TCRdb kept only the in-frame ones, dropping some. Clonal size and the V and J genes are those of that table, whereas D and trimming came from the DNA. The sample carries 97,000 or so clones, roughly 78% recorded once. The sample comprised peripheral blood. This clonotype was obtained from a woman older than 75 with active or convalescent COVID-19.

This chain's CDR3 is CASSNPTGLRYEQYF. The CDR3 DNA follows: TGTGCCAGCAGTAACCCGACAGGGTTGCGATACGAGCAGTACTTC. The rearrangement joins TRBV5-5 to TRBJ2-7; 7 bases fit TRBD1. J gave up 4 bases and V 5 bases, and 12 bases lay outside the gene matches. In germline, CDR1 is SGHKS, CDR2 YYEKEE (reference sequence). The CDR3 sequence is 15 residues long.